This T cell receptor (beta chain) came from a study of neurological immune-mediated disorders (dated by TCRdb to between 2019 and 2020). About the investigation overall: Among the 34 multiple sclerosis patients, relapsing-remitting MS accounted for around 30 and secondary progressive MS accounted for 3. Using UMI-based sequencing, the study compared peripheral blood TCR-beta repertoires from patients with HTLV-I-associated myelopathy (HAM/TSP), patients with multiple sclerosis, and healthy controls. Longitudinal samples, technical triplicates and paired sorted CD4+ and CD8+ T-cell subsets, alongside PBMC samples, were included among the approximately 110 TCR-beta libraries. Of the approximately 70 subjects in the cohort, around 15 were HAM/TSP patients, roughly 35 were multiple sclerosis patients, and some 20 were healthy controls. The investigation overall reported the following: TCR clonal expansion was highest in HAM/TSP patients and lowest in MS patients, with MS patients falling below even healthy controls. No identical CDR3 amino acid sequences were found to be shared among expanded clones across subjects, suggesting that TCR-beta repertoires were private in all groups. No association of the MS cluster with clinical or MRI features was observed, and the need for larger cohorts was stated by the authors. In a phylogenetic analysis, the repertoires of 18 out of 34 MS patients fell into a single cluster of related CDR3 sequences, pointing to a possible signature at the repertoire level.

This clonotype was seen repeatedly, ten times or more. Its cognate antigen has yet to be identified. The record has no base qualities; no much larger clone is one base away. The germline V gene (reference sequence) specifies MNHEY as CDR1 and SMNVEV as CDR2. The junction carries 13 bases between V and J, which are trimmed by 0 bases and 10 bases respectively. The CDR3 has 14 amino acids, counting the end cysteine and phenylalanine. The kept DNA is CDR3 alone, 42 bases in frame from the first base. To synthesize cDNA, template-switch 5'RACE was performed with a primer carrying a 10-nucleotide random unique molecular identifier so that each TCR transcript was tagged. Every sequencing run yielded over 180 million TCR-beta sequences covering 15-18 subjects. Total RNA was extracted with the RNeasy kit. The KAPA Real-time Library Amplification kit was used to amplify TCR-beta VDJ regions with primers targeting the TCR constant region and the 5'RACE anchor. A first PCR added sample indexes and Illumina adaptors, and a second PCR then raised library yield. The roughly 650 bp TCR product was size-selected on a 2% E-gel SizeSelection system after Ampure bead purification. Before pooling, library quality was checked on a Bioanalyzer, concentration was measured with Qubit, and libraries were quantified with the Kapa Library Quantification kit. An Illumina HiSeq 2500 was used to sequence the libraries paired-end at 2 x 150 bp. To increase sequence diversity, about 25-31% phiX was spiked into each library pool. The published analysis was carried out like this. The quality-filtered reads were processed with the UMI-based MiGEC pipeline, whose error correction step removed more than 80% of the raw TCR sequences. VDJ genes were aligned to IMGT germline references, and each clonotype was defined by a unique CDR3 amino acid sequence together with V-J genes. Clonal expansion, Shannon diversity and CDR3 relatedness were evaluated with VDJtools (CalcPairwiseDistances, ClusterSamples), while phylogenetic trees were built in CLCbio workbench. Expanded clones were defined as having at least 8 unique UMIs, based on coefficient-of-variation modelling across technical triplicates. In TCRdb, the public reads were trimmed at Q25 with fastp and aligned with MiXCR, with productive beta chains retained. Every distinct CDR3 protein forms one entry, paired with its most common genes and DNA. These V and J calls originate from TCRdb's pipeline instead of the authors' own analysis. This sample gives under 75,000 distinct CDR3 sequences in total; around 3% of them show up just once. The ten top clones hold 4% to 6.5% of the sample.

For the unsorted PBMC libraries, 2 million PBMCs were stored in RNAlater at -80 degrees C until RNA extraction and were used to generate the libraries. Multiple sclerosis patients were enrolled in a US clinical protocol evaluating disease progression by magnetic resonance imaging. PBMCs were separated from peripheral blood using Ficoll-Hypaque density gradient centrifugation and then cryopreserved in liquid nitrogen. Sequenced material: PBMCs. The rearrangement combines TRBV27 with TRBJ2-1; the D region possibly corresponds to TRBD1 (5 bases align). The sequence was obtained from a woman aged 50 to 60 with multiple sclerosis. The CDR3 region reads CASSLSGARREQFF. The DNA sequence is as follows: TGTGCCAGCAGTTTATCTGGGGCGAGGCGGGAGCAGTTCTTC.